The 8 T cell receptor beta chains reported below all come from one sample, sequenced in a study of STAT5B mutations in CD4+ large granular lymphocyte leukemia. Assay: immunoSEQ multiplex PCR; the TCRdb copy retains only in-frame clones and omits some. Here the sample spans 28,000 or so clones, more than 60% being singletons. Sequencing input: CD4+ T cells from blood buffy coats. The receptors derive from a human donor in good health.

The rearrangement uses TRBV7-8 and TRBJ1-3; 8 nucleotides line up with TRBD1. Germline-derived CDR1 and CDR2 are SGHVS and FQNEAQ. The V gene end was trimmed by 5 bases and the J gene end by 0 bases; junction bases not matched to a gene: 3. This CDR3 comprises 15 residues. CDR3 sequence (DNA): TGTGCCAGCAGCCAGGGGGCAGCCTCTGGAAACACCATATATTTT. Its protein product is CASSQGAASGNTIYF.

V gene TRBV11-2 combines with J gene TRBJ2-5; D is uncertain. The CDR3 loop spans 16 amino acids. V dropped 2 bases and J dropped 3 bases, with 16 bases sitting between them. The germline gives CDR1 SGHAT, CDR2 FQNNGV. The CDR3 sequence is CASSLLVPNEKETQYF. In nucleotides, the CDR3 is TGTGCCAGCAGCTTATTAGTTCCGAACGAAAAAGAGACCCAGTACTTC.

The chain combines TRBV6-1 with TRBJ2-3; D is unresolved. The CDR3 extends over 12 amino acids. The V end was cut by 2 bases, the J end by 5 bases, with 5 bases between. Germline V gene lookup returns CDR1 MNHNS and CDR2 SASEGT. CDR3 region: CASSELKDTQYF. For the CDR3, the DNA is TGTGCCAGCAGTGAACTTAAAGATACGCAGTATTTT.

The chain links TRBV7-2 to TRBJ2-1; TRBD2 aligns across 13 bases. Germline V gene sequence: CDR1 SGHTA, CDR2 FQGNSA. V shed 5 bases and J 8 bases; nucleotides not matched to a gene: 18. CDR3 length equals 19 residues. The CDR3 sequence: CASSQGATGTSGKRDEQFF. CDR3 sequence (DNA): TGTGCCAGCAGCCAAGGGGCAACGGGGACTAGCGGGAAACGGGATGAGCAGTTCTTC.

V is TRBV19 and J is TRBJ2-5; a weak D match, TRBD2 (6 bases). Germline CDR1 is LNHDA and CDR2 is SQIVND (reference sequence). The CDR3 length is 15 residues. V lost 6 bases, J lost 0 bases, and 14 bases lay in between. CDR3 residues: CASSKRGGNQETQYF. As DNA, the CDR3 is TGTGCCAGTAGCAAGAGGGGAGGAAACCAAGAGACCCAGTACTTC.

This rearrangement joins TRBV11-2 to TRBJ2-1, with D possibly TRBD2 on 6 matching bases. This CDR3 region has 15 residues. The germline V gene has CDR1 SGHAT and CDR2 FQNNGV. Trimming stripped 1 base from V and 3 bases from J, with 10 bases between. CDR3 residues: CASSLVISGYNEQFF. Written as DNA, the CDR3 is TGTGCCAGCAGCTTAGTGATTAGCGGCTACAATGAGCAGTTCTTC.

This chain links TRBV19 with TRBJ1-1, with 8 bases that match TRBD1. J gave up 5 bases and V 6 bases, and 2 bases lay outside the gene matches. CDR1 and CDR2 (germline): LNHDA, SQIVND (reference sequence). The CDR3 totals 12 residues. The CDR3 DNA reads TGTGCCAGTAGGACAGGGGTTACTGAAGCTTTCTTT. As protein: CASRTGVTEAFF.

The rearrangement uses TRBV28 and TRBJ1-2; 11 bases fit TRBD1. Germline V gene data show CDR1 as MDHEN and CDR2 as SYDVKM. The CDR3 is 16 amino acids. Trimming took 7 bases from V and 2 from J; bases not matched to a gene: 9. CDR3 bases: TGTGCCAGCATGAGCCCCGGGACAGGGGGAAACTATGGCTACACCTTC. Protein: CASMSPGTGGNYGYTF.